A single sample gave rise to the 6 T cell receptor beta chains below, sequenced in a study of glioma-infiltrating T cells. The iRepertoire nested amplicon-rescue multiplex PCR amplified TCR alpha and beta CDR3s from RNA. From the multiplex PCR reads, TCRdb called clonotypes with MiXCR, one entry per CDR3 protein. Counted here are 90,000 to 110,000 distinct CDR3 sequences, approximately 26% occurring once; the ten biggest clones make up 35%. Sequencing used glioma tissue, nonneoplastic brain tissue, or PBMCs (not recorded which). The receptors here all came from a human donor with low-grade glioma or glioblastoma, undergoing nonglioma brain surgery, or in good health (not recorded which).

This clonotype was detected ten times or more. V gene TRBV6-2 or TRBV6-3 combines with J gene TRBJ2-1; the D is unclear. Germline CDR1 is MNHEY and CDR2 is SVGEGT. V was pared by 4 bases and J by 7 bases, with 23 bases between. There are 17 residues in the CDR3. CDR3 bases: TGTGCCAGCAGTTCTGAGCCCGGTTACACCCTGATAAATGAGCAGTTCTTC. Its translation is CASSSEPGYTLINEQFF.

This clonotype was detected many times. The CDR3 DNA follows: TGTGCCAGCAGCTTAGCGGGACTAGCAGATACGCAGTATTTT. The encoded protein is CASSLAGLADTQYF. The genes are TRBV7-2 and TRBJ2-3; 8 nucleotides match TRBD2. V lost 0 bases and J lost 4; bases outside the gene matches: 0. Per the germline V gene, CDR1 is SGHTA and CDR2 is FQGNSA. CDR3 length: 14 residues.

Points on this clonotype: A read error may be the cause here, since a much bigger clone is one base away. The V gene is TRBV19, the J gene TRBJ2-1; D call uncertain. Germline CDR1 LNHDA, CDR2 SQIVND (reference sequence). The CDR3 runs 15 residues. For the CDR3, the DNA is TGTGCCAGTAGTATGGGTAAAGACCCCTACAATGAGCAGCTCTTC. Translated: CASSMGKDPYNEQLF.

The V gene is TRBV7-2, the J gene TRBJ2-3; 7 bases agree with TRBD1. The CDR3 covers 14 residues. Per germline, CDR1 SGHTA and CDR2 FQGNSA. Trimming removed 8 bases from V and 2 bases from J; junction bases left unmatched: 7. The CDR3 region is CASARTGSTDTQYF. CDR3 nucleotide sequence: TGTGCCAGCGCAAGGACAGGTTCCACAGATACGCAGTATTTT.

Comment on this clonotype: The DNA is omitted, as the CDR3 cannot be located on it reliably, and the CDR3 follows TCRdb's listing. V and J are TRBV6-2 or TRBV6-3 and TRBJ2-7. The CDR3 region is 17 residues in length, termini included. Germline V gives CDR1 MNHEY, CDR2 SVGEGT. The CDR3 loop is CASSIYLCSVGSYEQYF.

This clonotype occurred many times. The chain recombines TRBV3-1 with TRBJ2-2; TRBD2 aligns across 9 bases. V gave up 6 bases and J gave up 4 bases; unmatched junction bases: 6. This CDR3 has 15 amino acids. In germline, CDR1 is LGHDT, CDR2 YNNKEL (reference sequence). The CDR3 protein is CASRLSGGLTGELFF. The CDR3 bases are TGTGCCAGCAGACTTAGCGGGGGCCTCACCGGGGAGCTGTTTTTT.